Following are 7 T cell receptor beta chains from one sample sequenced in a study of blood T cell repertoires in COVID-19. Clones were read by immunoSEQ multiplex PCR, and TCRdb kept only the in-frame ones, dropping some. The table has 250,000 to 350,000 clones, roughly 87% seen once. Sequences were obtained from peripheral blood. These receptors all stem from a woman in her forties or fifties who had recovered from COVID-19.

This clone was detected ten times or more. This chain links TRBV19 with TRBJ1-2; 11 nucleotides line up with TRBD1. Germline V lookup: CDR1 LNHDA, CDR2 SQIVND (reference sequence). The CDR3 runs 17 residues. V lost 3 bases, J lost 2 bases, and 8 bases stayed unmatched. The CDR3 nucleotides are TGTGCCAGTAGTATGCCGGGACAGGGGGTGTCAAACTATGGCTACACCTTC. Its translation: CASSMPGQGVSNYGYTF. The entire variable domain, with the rest obtained from reference TRBV19 and TRBJ1-2, is as follows: DGGITQSPKYLFRKEGQNVTLSCEQNLNHDAMYWYRQDPGQGLRLIYYSQIVNDFQKGDIAEGYSVSREKKESFPLTVTSAQKNPTAFYLCASSMPGQGVSNYGYTFGSGTRLTVV.

The chain employs TRBV3-1 (or the pseudogene TRBV3-2) and TRBJ2-4; 9 positions match TRBD1. V dropped 3 bases and J dropped 7; count of bases not matched to a gene: 1. This CDR3 is 13 amino acids long. Germline CDR1 LGHDT, CDR2 YNNKEL (reference sequence). The CDR3 DNA sequence: TGTGCCAGCAGCCATGGACAGGGGAACATTCAGTACTTC. It yields the protein CASSHGQGNIQYF.

V and J are TRBV27 and TRBJ1-5, with a weak D call TRBD1 (5 bases). This CDR3 is built from 14 residues. CDR1 MNHEY and CDR2 SMNVEV come from the germline V gene (reference sequence). The V gene lost 2 bases and the J gene lost 4 bases, with 9 bases spanning the gap. CDR3 DNA sequence: TGTGCCAGCAGTTTAAAGCCAGGGAATCAGCCCCAGCATTTT. Its protein product is CASSLKPGNQPQHF.

The chain recombines TRBV19 with TRBJ1-5; possible D gene TRBD1, 5 bases. The CDR3 is 14 residues long. Trimming cost V 1 base and J 4 bases, with 8 bases left between them. Germline CDR1 reads LNHDA; CDR2 reads SQIVND (reference sequence). CDR3 protein: CASSIGQTNQPQHF. CDR3 in DNA: TGTGCCAGTAGTATAGGACAGACAAATCAGCCCCAGCATTTT.

The chain is built from TRBV5-1 and TRBJ1-2; D ambiguous. The ends were cut back, 0 bases at V and 0 bases at J, with 18 bases in the middle. This CDR3 region has 18 residues. Germline V gives CDR1 SGHRS, CDR2 YFSETQ. CDR3 in DNA: TGCGCCAGCAGCTTGGGGTCAGAAATCTCCGGAGCTAACTATGGCTACACCTTC. This codes for CASSLGSEISGANYGYTF. Looking up the rest from reference TRBV5-1 and TRBJ1-2 gives the full variable domain: KAGVTQTPRYLIKTRGQQVTLSCSPISGHRSVSWYQQTPGQGLQFLFEYFSETQRNKGNFPGRFSGRQFSNSRSEMNVSTLELGDSALYLCASSLGSEISGANYGYTFGSGTRLTVV.

The CDR3 nucleotides read TGTGCCAGCTCACCCTCCGGGACAGGGTTAAATTACGAAAAACTGTTTTTT. Protein product: CASSPSGTGLNYEKLFF. The gene calls are TRBV18 and TRBJ1-4; TRBD1 agrees at 9 bases. Per the germline V gene, CDR1 is KGHSH and CDR2 is LQKENI. The CDR3 is made up of 17 amino acids. The V gene end was trimmed by 3 bases and the J gene end by 8 bases; junction bases not matched to a gene: 13.

CDR3 coding DNA: TGTGCCAGCAGGGACCGAGGGGGTAATGGCTACACCTTC. Translating it yields CASRDRGGNGYTF. This chain uses TRBV9 with TRBJ1-2, with D possibly being TRBD1 (6 bases). V lost 5 bases and J 6 bases, leaving 14 bases between the germline ends. Germline V CDR1 and CDR2: SGDLS, YYNGEE. The length of the CDR3 is 13 residues.